The clone carrying this T cell receptor (beta chain) was counted a few times. Its antigen is currently unknown. Per germline, CDR1 SEHNR and CDR2 FQNEAQ (reference sequence). This CDR3 has 15 amino acids. The sample comes from a study of cytomegalovirus exposure and HLA in healthy donors. Study-wide results and caveats: The availability of immune exposure information extended only to CMV serostatus. The authors assumed roughly uniform sequencing depth across donors for presence/absence analyses. Cytomegalovirus status was reportedly diagnosed by the classifier with high sensitivity and specificity. Researchers reported in a later analysis that common viral pathogens appeared linked to several top clusters.

PCR involved 60 Vbeta and 13 Jbeta primers. TCRdb's table, derived via immunoSEQ multiplex PCR, lists solely in-frame clones and lacks some. Among under 200,000 clones listed, approximately 80% were seen once. This clonotype was obtained from a young woman in good health and CMV-seropositive. This sequence joins TRBV7-9 and TRBJ1-5; a weak D match, TRBD1 (6 bases). Sequencing was performed on PBMCs. The CDR3, as DNA: TGTGCTAGGGGGACCCGCCAACATAGCAATCAGCCCCAGCATTTT. Protein: CARGTRQHSNQPQHF.